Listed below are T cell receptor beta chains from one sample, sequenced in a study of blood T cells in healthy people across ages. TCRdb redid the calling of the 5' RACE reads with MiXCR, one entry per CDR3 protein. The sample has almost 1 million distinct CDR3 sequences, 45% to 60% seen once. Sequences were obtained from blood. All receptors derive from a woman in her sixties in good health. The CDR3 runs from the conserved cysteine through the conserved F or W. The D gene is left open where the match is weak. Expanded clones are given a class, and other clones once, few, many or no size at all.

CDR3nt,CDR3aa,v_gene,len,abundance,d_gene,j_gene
TGTGCCAGCAGTGAATACCAGGGGGGGTACACAGATACGCAGTATTTT,CASSEYQGGYTDTQYF,TRBV25-1,16,few,-,TRBJ2-3
TGTGCCAGCAGCTTAGGCCGACAGAGACGAGGATCACCCCTCCACTTT,CASSLGRQRRGSPLHF,TRBV7-2,16,-,-,TRBJ1-6
TGCAGCGTTGACCCTTCCGGGACGGAGATAACAGATACGCAGTATTTT,CSVDPSGTEITDTQYF,TRBV29-1,16,few,-,TRBJ2-3
TGCGCCAGCAGCTTGGCCGGCGCCGGAGGTGGAAACACCATATATTTT,CASSLAGAGGGNTIYF,TRBV5-1,16,-,-,TRBJ1-3
TGTGCCAGCAGTGAATTTAAAGGGGGCGGTTCACCCCTCCACTTT,CASSEFKGGGSPLHF,TRBV25-1,15,-,TRBD1,TRBJ1-6
TGTGCCAGCAGTTTATCGGGAGCGGGAGGCTTCGAGCAGTACTTC,CASSLSGAGGFEQYF,TRBV28,15,-,TRBD2,TRBJ2-7
TGCAGTGCTAGAGGTACAGGGCGTTTCACTGAAGCTTTCTTT,CSARGTGRFTEAFF,TRBV20-1,14,-,-,TRBJ1-1
TGCGCCAGCAGCCAAGATAGAACTACGGGAAACATTCAGTACTTC,CASSQDRTTGNIQYF,TRBV4-3,15,-,-,TRBJ2-4
TGTGCCAGCAGCTCGCTAGAACGGAGGGGGGTGTCCTACGAGCAGTACTTC,CASSSLERRGVSYEQYF,TRBV5-6,17,-,-,TRBJ2-7
TGTGCCAGCAGCCACGTCGGACAGTATGCAGATACGCAGTATTTT,CASSHVGQYADTQYF,TRBV3-1,15,-,-,TRBJ2-3
TGTGCCAGCAGGGAAGCGGGAGGAGGTGAGACCCAGTACTTC,CASREAGGGETQYF,TRBV3-1,14,-,TRBD2,TRBJ2-5
TGTGCCAGCAGTTTGGGTCGGAATAGCAATCAGCCCCAGCATTTT,CASSLGRNSNQPQHF,TRBV12-3/TRBV12-4,15,few,-,TRBJ1-5
TGTGCCAGCAGTGGGGGACGTACAGATACGCAGTATTTT,CASSGGRTDTQYF,TRBV2,13,-,-,TRBJ2-3
TGCAGCACCAAACAGGGCAGCACTGAAGCTTTCTTT,CSTKQGSTEAFF,TRBV29-1,12,-,-,TRBJ1-1
TGCAGTGCCAGACGACTTGCGGACAGGGTATCGAATGAGCAGTACTTC,CSARRLADRVSNEQYF,TRBV20-1,16,-,TRBD1,TRBJ2-7
TGCACCAGCAGCCAAGACTCGGCTAGCGGGAGCTACGAGCAGTACTTC,CTSSQDSASGSYEQYF,TRBV4-3,16,-,TRBD2,TRBJ2-7
TGTGCCAGCAGTGCCTCTAGCGGGAGTACAGATACGCAGTATTTT,CASSASSGSTDTQYF,TRBV27,15,few,TRBD2,TRBJ2-3
TGTGCCAGTAAGGATTCGAGAGGTGGGCAGTTCTTC,CASKDSRGGQFF,TRBV19,12,-,-,TRBJ2-1
TGTGCCAGCAGCACCCGGACAGTTCAAGAGACCCAGTTCTTC,CASSTRTVQETQFF,TRBV11-2,14,-,-,TRBJ2-1
TGCAGTGCTAGCCTCACCATCTACGAGCAGTACTTC,CSASLTIYEQYF,TRBV20-1,12,few,-,TRBJ2-7
TGTGCCAGCAGCTTGGGACAGGGAACCTACAATGAGCAGTTCTTC,CASSLGQGTYNEQFF,TRBV7-9,15,-,TRBD1,TRBJ2-1
TGTGCCAGCAGTGCTCCCGTGGATACGCAGTATTTT,CASSAPVDTQYF,TRBV2,12,-,-,TRBJ2-3
TGTGCCAGCAGTTCTACTAGCGGGAGCGCCAATGAGCAGTTCTTC,CASSSTSGSANEQFF,TRBV28,15,-,TRBD2,TRBJ2-1
TGTGCCAGCAGCAGAGGGGCCTTAGCGGCACAAGAGACCCAGTACTTC,CASSRGALAAQETQYF,TRBV9,16,-,-,TRBJ2-5
TGCGCCAGCAGCCACCAGGGCTCGGACTATGGCTACACCTTC,CASSHQGSDYGYTF,TRBV4-1,14,many,-,TRBJ1-2
TGTGCCAGCACCCATACTAGCGGGAGCGCAGATACGCAGTATTTT,CASTHTSGSADTQYF,TRBV27,15,-,TRBD2,TRBJ2-3
TGCAGTGCCCCCCAGGGCGGGAGGAGCTCCTACGAGCAGTACTTC,CSAPQGGRSSYEQYF,TRBV20-1,15,-,TRBD2,TRBJ2-7
TGCGCCAGCAGCCAAGTCTTCCAGGACAATCAGCCCCAGCATTTT,CASSQVFQDNQPQHF,TRBV4-1,15,few,-,TRBJ1-5
TGTGCCAGCAGCCGGTACCAGGGGTCCTACGAGCAGTACTTC,CASSRYQGSYEQYF,TRBV6-5,14,few,-,TRBJ2-7
TGTGCCACCTCCGACCATAGCTCCTACAATGAGCAGTTCTTC,CATSDHSSYNEQFF,TRBV24-1,14,-,-,TRBJ2-1
TGTGCCAGCAGCTCGACAGGGGTTGACGAGCAGTACTTC,CASSSTGVDEQYF,TRBV7-9,13,few,TRBD1,TRBJ2-7
TGTGCCAGCAGCTCTCTAGCGGGAGTCTACAGTGAGCAGTTCTTC,CASSSLAGVYSEQFF,TRBV11-2,15,-,TRBD2,TRBJ2-1
TGCGCCAGCACGTACCGGGGCGATGAGCAGTTCTTC,CASTYRGDEQFF,TRBV5-1,12,-,-,TRBJ2-1
TGTGCCAGCAGCCCGACCCCTAGCACAGATACGCAGTATTTT,CASSPTPSTDTQYF,TRBV7-8,14,-,-,TRBJ2-3
TGCGCCAGCAGCTTGGCAACAGGGCTCAATGAGCAGTACTTC,CASSLATGLNEQYF,TRBV5-1,14,-,-,TRBJ2-5